The next 27 T cell receptor beta chains were all read from a single sample in a study of human T cells and chemical hapten exposure. The time point is: pre-sensitization, week 0. Noted treatment: therapeutic diphenylcyclopropenone sensitization with weekly scalp DPC. TCRdb passed the RACE reads through MiXCR, listing each CDR3 protein once. The sample consists of 85,000 to 100,000 distinct CDR3 sequences, under 14% of them appearing once. Sequenced material: whole blood, taken in connection with sensitization to the hapten diphenylcyclopropenone (DPC). These receptor sequences come from a woman between 55 and 75 years old with alopecia areata. Some clones in this sample may be carry-over from other donors' samples.

This clonotype was counted only a few times. This CDR3 reads CASSLGPSSYEQYF. The CDR3, as DNA: TGCGCCAGCAGCCTGGGACCTAGCTCCTACGAGCAGTACTTC. The genes are TRBV5-1 and TRBJ2-7; D tentatively reads TRBD1 or TRBD2 (5 bases each). The length of the CDR3 is 14 residues. Trimming removed 4 bases at V and 0 bases at J, with 11 bases between. Germline assignment: CDR1 SGHRS and CDR2 YFSETQ.

The chain joins TRBV7-9 to TRBJ1-2; 7 bases agree with TRBD1. V gave up 2 bases and J gave up 7 bases; unmatched junction bases: 10. Germline V gives CDR1 SEHNR, CDR2 FQNEAQ (reference sequence). The CDR3 runs to 15 residues. Here the CDR3 reads CASSLTTDRVSGYTF. The CDR3 DNA follows: TGTGCCAGCAGCTTAACCACTGACAGGGTCAGTGGCTACACCTTC.

This clonotype showed up many times. The rearrangement joins TRBV6-5 to TRBJ2-5; D is perhaps TRBD2 (6 bases). Trimming cost V 1 base and J 5 bases, with 14 bases left between them. In germline, CDR1 is MNHEY, CDR2 SVGAGI. This CDR3 region has 15 residues. In nucleotides, the CDR3 is TGTGCCAGCAGTTACTTCTTCCTAGCGCAGGAGACCCAGTACTTC. Its translation: CASSYFFLAQETQYF.

This clonotype was counted between two and nine times. This chain connects TRBV30 to TRBJ1-1, with a weak D call TRBD1 (6 bases). CDR3 length: 13 residues. Germline CDR1 GTSNPN, CDR2 SVGIG (reference sequence). V lost 1 base and J 7 bases, leaving 13 bases between the germline ends. The CDR3 reads CAWSDGAGDEAFF. The DNA for the CDR3 is TGTGCCTGGAGTGACGGGGCAGGGGATGAAGCTTTCTTT. Full variable domain (remainder filled in from reference TRBV30 and TRBJ1-1): SQTIHQWPATLVQPVGSPLSLECTVEGTSNPNLYWYRQAAGRGLQLLFYSVGIGQISSEVPQNLSASRPQDRQFILSSKKLLLSDSGFYLCAWSDGAGDEAFFGQGTRLTVV.

This clonotype was detected a few times. The rearrangement joins TRBV5-4 to TRBJ1-4; D is unclear. With 4 bases removed from V and 0 bases from J, the gap between germline ends came to 7 bases. The CDR3 has 14 amino acids. The germline gives CDR1 SGHNT, CDR2 YYREEE (reference sequence). CDR3 loop: CASSKGSTNEKLFF. The CDR3 DNA reads TGTGCCAGCAGCAAGGGATCAACTAATGAAAAACTGTTTTTT.

This clonotype was counted at least ten times. The DNA is left out, because the CDR3 cannot be placed on it with certainty; the CDR3 is given as TCRdb lists it. The chain employs TRBV6-1 and TRBJ1-2; the table's D call, TRBD1, has no DNA check behind it. The germline V gene encodes CDR1 MNHNS and CDR2 SASEGT. With termini counted, the CDR3 has 14 amino acids. The CDR3 here is CASILGQGNYGYTF.

In regard to this clonotype: This may come from a read error, since a much larger clone is one base off. The J gene is TRBJ2-3, the V gene TRBV5-1; 11 bases map to TRBD2. Germline V gene sequence: CDR1 SGHRS, CDR2 YFSETQ. CDR3 size: 17 residues. The CDR3 nucleotides are TGCGCCAGCAGCACCCCTAGTAGCGGGGGGGACACAGATGCGCAGTATTTT. Its protein product is CASSTPSSGGDTDAQYF.

This clonotype was found many times. The chain links TRBV7-9 to TRBJ1-1; 7 bases fit TRBD1. CDR3 length equals 14 residues. The junction had 11 bases not matched to a gene; V was cut back by 6 bases and J by 7 bases. Germline assignment: CDR1 SEHNR and CDR2 FQNEAQ (reference sequence). The DNA for the CDR3 is TGTGCCAGCAGTCTCCAGGGGGGTCAGAGTGAAGCTTTCTTT. This translates into CASSLQGGQSEAFF.

In the case of this clonotype: A junction end diverges from the germline sequence, so it may reflect a read error. The J gene is TRBJ1-3, the V gene TRBV29-1, with D possibly matching TRBD1 (6 bases). The CDR3 is 15 amino acids. Germline V gene lookup returns CDR1 SQVTM and CDR2 ANQGSEA. The chain's CDR3 is CSVERGTSSENTIYF. DNA for the CDR3: TGCAGCGTTGAACGGGGGACATCCTCTGAAAACACCATATATTTT.

With regard to this clonotype: One junction end disagrees with the germline gene, perhaps due to a read error. The J gene is TRBJ2-7, the V gene TRBV20-1; possible D gene TRBD2, 6 bases. This CDR3 has 11 residues. CDR1 DFQATT and CDR2 SNEGSKA come from the germline V gene (reference sequence). The CDR3 loop reads CSASGRREWVF. CDR3 in DNA: TGCAGTGCTAGTGGGCGTCGGGAGTGGGTCTTC.

V is TRBV20-1 and J is TRBJ2-7; 7 bases align to TRBD1. V lost 0 bases to trimming and J lost 0 bases; unmatched junction nucleotides: 5. This CDR3 is 15 amino acids long. Per the germline V gene, CDR1 is DFQATT and CDR2 is SNEGSKA (reference sequence). The CDR3 loop is CSARDEGTDSYEQYF. The DNA for the CDR3 is TGCAGTGCTAGAGATGAGGGGACAGACTCCTACGAGCAGTACTTC.

This clonotype has a count of ten or more. CDR3 DNA sequence: TGTGCCAGCAGTCCAGAGAGGGGAGAGCGGCCCCAGCATTTT. It specifies CASSPERGERPQHF. The genes are TRBV6-5 and TRBJ1-5, with TRBD1 as a possible D gene (5 bases). The V end lost 5 bases, the J end lost 9 bases, and 17 bases lay between the germline ends. CDR1 and CDR2 from the germline V gene are MNHEY and SVGAGI. CDR3 size: 14 residues.

The chain combines TRBV9 with TRBJ2-3; D is undetermined. The CDR3 has 14 residues. CDR1 SGDLS and CDR2 YYNGEE come from the germline V gene. V lost 0 bases and J lost 2, with 7 bases in between. The CDR3 DNA reads TGTGCCAGCAGCGTAGTGGGCAACACAGATACGCAGTATTTT. It specifies CASSVVGNTDTQYF.

This clonotype has a count of ten or more. V gene TRBV19 combines with J gene TRBJ2-6; the D is unclear. Trimming stripped 3 bases from V and 0 bases from J, with 12 bases between. CDR1 is LNHDA and CDR2 is SQIVND in the germline V gene (reference sequence). The length of the CDR3 is 17 residues. The CDR3 loop is CASSIRHDRSGANVLTF. In nucleotides, the CDR3 is TGTGCCAGTAGTATCCGGCACGACCGCTCTGGGGCCAACGTCCTGACTTTC. Complete variable domain (other parts from reference TRBV19 and TRBJ2-6): DGGITQSPKYLFRKEGQNVTLSCEQNLNHDAMYWYRQDPGQGLRLIYYSQIVNDFQKGDIAEGYSVSREKKESFPLTVTSAQKNPTAFYLCASSIRHDRSGANVLTFGAGSRLTVL.

There are a few counts of this clonotype. The genes are TRBV28 and TRBJ2-1; either TRBD1 or TRBD2 may supply D (7 bases each). The CDR3 loop spans 16 amino acids. Looked up from germline, CDR1 is MDHEN and CDR2 is SYDVKM. The germline V and J ends were trimmed by 3 bases and 2 bases, with 14 bases remaining between them. The CDR3 is CASSLLGGGPYNEQFF. CDR3 sequence (DNA): TGTGCCAGCAGTTTGCTGGGAGGGGGCCCCTACAATGAGCAGTTCTTC.

As regards this clonotype: A read error may account for a junction end that differs from germline. The chain recombines TRBV7-6 with TRBJ1-6; TRBD1 is a possible D gene (5 bases). This CDR3 is 14 amino acids long. Germline CDR1 is SGHVS and CDR2 is FNYEAQ. The DNA for the CDR3 is TGTGTCAGCAGCCGGGACCCCGGGAATTCACCCCTCCACTTT. It encodes CVSSRDPGNSPLHF. Based on the CDR3 plus reference TRBV7-6 and TRBJ1-6, the full variable domain is GAGVSQSPRYKVTKRGQDVALRCDPISGHVSLYWYRQALGQGPEFLTYFNYEAQQDKSGLPNDRFSAERPEGSISTLTIQRTEQRDSAMYRCVSSRDPGNSPLHFGNGTRLTVT.

This clonotype has ten or more counts. This chain uses TRBV7-9 with TRBJ1-3, with D possibly being TRBD1 (5 bases). Germline lookup yields CDR1 SEHNR and CDR2 FQNEAQ (reference sequence). The V end was cut by 2 bases, the J end by 1 base, with 9 bases between. The CDR3 is made up of 15 amino acids. The CDR3 DNA reads as TGTGCCAGCAGCTTATTTTCAGGGTCTGGAAACACCATATATTTT. Its protein is CASSLFSGSGNTIYF.

This clonotype showed up just a few times. V gene TRBV27 combines with J gene TRBJ2-3, with TRBD1 as a possible D gene (6 bases). V was pared by 10 bases and J by 2 bases, with 16 bases between. From germline, CDR1 is MNHEY and CDR2 SMNVEV (reference sequence). The CDR3 consists of 14 residues. The DNA for the CDR3 is TGTGCCATTGACGGGACATCGAACACAGATACGCAGTATTTT. It specifies CAIDGTSNTDTQYF.

This clonotype was picked up a small number of times. The chain joins TRBV20-1 to TRBJ2-7; D gene uncertain. The germline V gene has CDR1 DFQATT and CDR2 SNEGSKA (reference sequence). V was pared by 6 bases and J by 1 base, with 10 bases between. The CDR3 consists of 12 residues. Here the CDR3 DNA reads TGCAGTGCCCGAGGACCTTCCTACGAGCAGTACTTC. Encoded protein: CSARGPSYEQYF.

The chain links TRBV3-1 to TRBJ1-2; D remains ambiguous. V lost 4 bases and J lost 8, with 11 bases in between. The CDR3 is made up of 12 amino acids. Germline V CDR1 and CDR2: LGHDT, YNNKEL (reference sequence). The CDR3 here is CASSPRGWGYTF. The CDR3 DNA is TGTGCCAGCAGCCCCCGGGGATGGGGCTACACCTTC.

At least ten counts were recorded for this clonotype. The chain has TRBV12-3 or TRBV12-4 and TRBJ1-3; D gene ambiguous. V gave up 6 bases and J gave up 9 bases, with 21 bases separating them. This CDR3 spans 15 amino acids. The CDR3 DNA reads TGTGCCAGCAGGCCTACTTACCCGGAGGCTATCACCATATATTTT. Its translation: CASRPTYPEAITIYF.

This clonotype was detected ten times or more. V is TRBV2 and J is TRBJ1-3; no clear D. Germline CDR1 and CDR2: SNHLY and FYNNEI. The CDR3 has 14 amino acids. V was shortened by 6 bases and J by 0 bases, with 9 bases between the two germline ends. The CDR3 DNA follows: TGTGCCAGCAGCATCCAGAACTCTGGAAACACCATATATTTT. Translation gives CASSIQNSGNTIYF.

This clonotype was counted at least ten times. This sequence joins TRBV12-5 and TRBJ1-1; TRBD1 matches at 8 bases. The CDR3 sequence is 18 residues long. Germline CDR1 reads LGHNT; CDR2 reads FRNRAP. Trimming cost V 1 base and J 1 base; bases outside gene matches: 11. The DNA for the CDR3 is TGTGCTAGTGGTTTGGCTCGGGGGACAGGCTCCGGGAACACTGAAGCTTTCTTT. This codes for CASGLARGTGSGNTEAFF.

In this sample, this clonotype turned up many times. The J gene is TRBJ1-1, the V gene TRBV29-1; 8 bases line up with TRBD1. The CDR3 contains 13 residues. In germline, CDR1 is SQVTM, CDR2 ANQGSEA. Trimming took 3 bases from V and 6 from J; bases not matched to a gene: 6. The CDR3 DNA follows: TGCAGCGTTGATAGGACAGGGAAGCCTGAAGCTTTCTTT. This encodes CSVDRTGKPEAFF. The complete variable domain, with remaining parts taken from reference TRBV29-1 and TRBJ1-1, reads SAVISQKPSRDICQRGTSLTIQCQVDSQVTMMFWYRQQPGQSLTLIATANQGSEATYESGFVIDKFPISRPNLTFSTLTVSNMSPEDSSIYLCSVDRTGKPEAFFGQGTRLTVV.

This clonotype was observed many times. The chain carries TRBV7-3 and TRBJ2-7; 8 nucleotides match TRBD2. Germline CDR1 and CDR2: SGHTA and FQGTGA. V lost 0 bases and J lost 4; bases outside the gene matches: 5. The CDR3 is made up of 15 amino acids. DNA for the CDR3: TGTGCCAGCAGCTTAACGGCTAGCGGGCAATACGAGCAGTACTTC. Translation gives CASSLTASGQYEQYF.

CDR3 amino acids: CSVSSPGDEQYF. The CDR3, as DNA: TGCAGCGTTTCCTCGCCAGGGGACGAGCAGTACTTC. The chain is built from TRBV29-1 and TRBJ2-7; D may be TRBD1 (6 bases). The CDR3 has 12 residues. CDR1 is SQVTM and CDR2 is ANQGSEA in the germline V gene. The V end lost 5 bases, the J end lost 5 bases, and 13 bases lay between the germline ends.

There are a few counts of this clonotype. This chain connects TRBV3-1 to TRBJ2-7, with a weak D call TRBD1 (6 bases). The V gene's germline CDR1 is LGHDT and CDR2 YNNKEL (reference sequence). V shed 2 bases and J shed 2 bases, with 10 bases lying between them. This CDR3 spans 14 amino acids. This chain's CDR3 is CASSQSQGPYEQYF. The CDR3 DNA reads TGTGCCAGCAGCCAATCACAGGGACCCTACGAGCAGTACTTC.